The source of this T cell receptor beta chain is a study of CD8 T cells in ankylosing spondylitis. This clonotype turned up a few times. Antigen: not known. In germline, CDR1 is DFQATT, CDR2 SNEGSKA (reference sequence). The CDR3 spans 14 residues. Trimming left V 4 bases short and J 1 base short, with 13 bases between. Whole-study results and caveats: Significant enrichment of disease-linked clones was reportedly seen in matched ankylosing spondylitis synovial fluid. Clones linked to the disease showed a CD8+ phenotype. They occurred at relatively low frequencies in peripheral blood. A TCR beta motif made of fewer than 10 highly homologous variants seemed typical of ankylosing spondylitis blood.

In making TCR beta libraries, quantitative 5'-RACE with molecular barcodes was used. TCRdb itself ran the 5' RACE reads through MiXCR, one entry per CDR3 protein. The sample includes around 540,000 distinct CDR3 sequences, roughly 13% seen only once; the top ten take almost 7%. The origin of this receptor is a male donor with ankylosing spondylitis. The chain uses TRBV20-1 and TRBJ2-5; possible D gene TRBD2, 6 bases. The material sequenced was blood, either unsorted or a sorted T cell fraction (not recorded which). DNA for the CDR3: TGCAGTGCTAAACGGGGCGGGACCCAAGAGACCCAGTACTTC. Translated: CSAKRGGTQETQYF.